The sequence of this T cell receptor (beta chain) was determined in a study of blood T cell repertoires in COVID-19. The overall study: Sites in the United States, Italy and Spain provided acute and convalescent COVID-19 samples. PBMCs, B-cell-depleted T cells, or T cells were the source of the cDNA or gDNA that made up the material.

Original analysis: The authors estimated nucleated cell counts from reference gene primer amplification. TCRdb keeps only in-frame clones here, not all; method: immunoSEQ multiplex PCR. That table supplies the V and J calls and clone size; D and trimming were determined from the DNA. The repertoire holds 95,000 to 150,000 clones, roughly 90% seen once, with approximately 4.2% in the top ten. There are 17 residues in the CDR3. Deletions cut 5 bases from V and 2 bases from J, with 16 bases between. Germline V CDR1 and CDR2: LNHDA, SQIVND (reference sequence). The chain is built from TRBV19 and TRBJ2-6; D might be TRBD2 (8 bases). The specimen was peripheral blood. This clonotype was obtained from a man aged 35 to 55 with acute or convalescent COVID-19. CDR3 sequence: CASSPRQGLAGANVLTF. CDR3 in DNA: TGTGCCAGTAGTCCCCGACAGGGACTAGCTGGGGCCAACGTCCTGACTTTC.